The present T cell receptor beta chain was sequenced within a study of blood T cell repertoires in COVID-19. Study-wide context: Samples representing acute and convalescent COVID-19 were sourced from the United States, Italy and Spain. PBMCs, B-cell-depleted T cells, or T cells were the source of the cDNA or gDNA that made up the material.

Original analysis: Estimation of nucleated cell counts relied on the amplification of reference gene primers. Generated by immunoSEQ multiplex PCR, the TCRdb table keeps only in-frame clones and is missing some. V and J calls and clone size are as listed in that table; D and trimming were resolved from the DNA. The sample records about 240,000 clones, around 83% being singletons. The CDR3 consists of 14 residues. Germline V CDR1 and CDR2: SGHAT, FQNNGV. Trimming shortened V by 2 bases and J by 2 bases, and 9 bases separated the two germline ends. Sequencing used peripheral blood. The chain links TRBV11-2 to TRBJ2-5; D is ambiguous. The TCR comes from a woman aged 60 to 75 with active or convalescent COVID-19. In DNA form, the CDR3 reads TGTGCCAGCAGCTTATTTGACTTACAAGAGACCCAGTACTTC. Translating gives CASSLFDLQETQYF.